This T cell receptor beta chain derives from a study of T cell repertoires and HLA-DP antigens (dated by TCRdb to the late 2010s). With respect to the entire study: Using HeLa cells transduced to present allogeneic HLA-DP, the study set up an in vitro model of CD4+ T cell alloreactivity. One alloantigen differed from self by one peptide-binding groove amino acid, whereas the other differed by ten, modelling structurally similar versus dissimilar alloantigens. The three donors were two male and one female, with ages ranging from the 18-to-29 to the 60-to-69 age band. An average DNA input of about 0.2 ug was used for sorted CD137+CD4+ samples, compared with roughly 1,300 ng for pre-culture CD4+ samples.

This clone appeared once. Its antigen is not yet known. Nothing much larger sits one base from this clone, and base qualities are not available. The immunoSEQ multiplex PCR, with forward primers for 54 TRBV segments and reverse primers for 13 TRBJ segments, was used to amplify TCRB CDR3 regions. Deep resolution, with a target of roughly 220,000 T cell genomes, was applied to the sequencing of pre-culture CD4+ samples. Amplicons were sequenced on an Illumina HiSeq System, producing 87 bp reads covering the CDR3. The paper's data handling went like this. PCR and sequencing errors in the reads were corrected, and CDR3 regions were defined by aligning to IMGT reference sequences. Synthetic template pools were used to estimate template counts and unique rearrangement counts. Clonality was computed by subtracting Pielou's evenness from 1. Richness was estimated with the Daley-Smith estimator. Repertoire overlap was measured with Morisita's index. Clones found in cultured samples but undetected in the pre-culture repertoire of the corresponding donor were defined as low-abundance clones. Not all clones reach the TCRdb copy of this immuneACCESS table, which keeps in-frame sequences only. Checked studies attribute under half of the gap to unresolved V genes and leave the rest unexplained. V and J calls and clone size are those listed in that table; D and trimming were worked out from the DNA. The sample table lists 65,000 to 95,000 clones, around 77% of them with a count of one. The ten largest clones represent around 1.5% of the sample.

Broader findings and caveats from the paper: The naive and memory CD4+ repertoires were not analysed as separate populations. Limitations included only a few donors, a non-physiological HeLa antigen-presenting system, and the use of total CD4+ responder cells. Sorted CD137+ cells showed similar clonality against both alloantigens (about 0.36), much higher than the clonality of pre-culture samples (around 0.04). Clones undetected before culture had an average cumulative frequency of roughly 34% against one allele versus less than 65% against the other.

Magnetic bead negative selection was used to isolate untouched CD4+ T cells from Ficoll-separated PBMC, with an average purity of approximately 98%. Untouched CD4+ T cells were isolated with magnetic beads from Ficoll-separated PBMC, and a purity of approximately 98% was reached with negligible CD8+ contamination. Peripheral blood mononuclear cells came from the buffy coats of a few healthy blood donors. CMV seronegative status was shared by all three donors. Genomic DNA was extracted with the DNeasy Blood & Tissue Kit. For each subject, genomic DNA from sorted CD137+CD4+ cells and from pre-culture CD4+ baseline samples underwent TCRB sequencing. The germline V gene encodes CDR1 LNHDA and CDR2 SQIVND (reference sequence). The CDR3 numbers 15 residues from cysteine through phenylalanine. Only CDR3 DNA is held: 45 bases, read in frame from base 1. V lost 5 bases and J lost 0 bases; the stretch between them is 11 bases long.

Sequenced material: CD4+ T cells from PBMCs. The receptor was isolated from a man between 60 and 75 years old in good health and CMV-seronegative. This sequence uses TRBV19 and TRBJ1-5, with the D gene call left open. The sequenced DNA: TGTGCCAGTAGTTGGTCGACGTATAGCAATCAGCCCCAGCATTTT. The resulting protein is CASSWSTYSNQPQHF.